This is a list of T cell receptor beta chains from one sample in a study of identical twins. Each CDR3 protein gets one entry after TCRdb re-called the 5' RACE reads with MiXCR. Of 600,000 to 700,000 distinct CDR3 sequences listed, 21% are singletons. These data were also filed under a second study, of T cells expressing NK-cell markers.

Sequencing used PBMCs. These receptors came from a woman younger than 30 in good health. CDR3s include the opening cysteine and the closing phenylalanine or tryptophan. The D gene is left open where the match is weak. Clone size appears in some rows only: once, few, many, or a class for an expanded clone.

v_call	j_call	clone_size	d_call	cdr3_nt	cdr3_aa
TRBV7-2	TRBJ2-3	NA	TRBD1	TGTGCCAGCAGCTCTCTCCGTGGGACAGGGGGCTGGGATACGCAGTATTTT	CASSSLRGTGGWDTQYF
TRBV10-3	TRBJ2-7	many	NA	TGTGCCATCAGTGAGGGTCGCTACGAGCAGTACTTC	CAISEGRYEQYF
TRBV5-1	TRBJ1-1	many	NA	TGCGCCAGCAGCCGGGGGTATGGCTTGAACACTGAAGCTTTCTTT	CASSRGYGLNTEAFF
TRBV6-1	TRBJ1-5	NA	TRBD1	TGTGCCAGCAGGGAGGGGGCGATGAGCAATCAGCCCCAGCATTTT	CASREGAMSNQPQHF
TRBV6-5	TRBJ2-3	many	NA	TGTGCCAGCAGTTGGACACTCGGGATAGATACGCAGTATTTT	CASSWTLGIDTQYF
TRBV20-1	TRBJ2-5	few	NA	TGCAGTGCAAGGCCGGACATGAGGGAGACCCAGTACTTC	CSARPDMRETQYF
TRBV4-3	TRBJ2-3	few	TRBD2	TGCGCCAGCAGCCCCCTCGGGACTAGCGGCACAGATACGCAGTATTTT	CASSPLGTSGTDTQYF
TRBV2	TRBJ2-4	NA	NA	TGTGCCAGCAGTGAAGCGCTTCCCAGTGTAAACATTCAGTACTTC	CASSEALPSVNIQYF
TRBV10-3	TRBJ2-1	few	NA	TGTGCCATCGGTGGGGGTAGCTCCTACAATGAGCAGTTCTTC	CAIGGGSSYNEQFF
TRBV7-8	TRBJ2-3	NA	TRBD2	TGTGCCAGCAGCTACGGACTAGCGGTCGCAGATACGCAGTATTTT	CASSYGLAVADTQYF
TRBV5-1	TRBJ1-2	NA	NA	TGCGCCAGCAGCTTGGAGGGCCACGATGGCTACACCTTC	CASSLEGHDGYTF
TRBV20-1	TRBJ1-2	NA	NA	TGCAGTGCTAGCTCGGTACCCTATGGCTACACCTTC	CSASSVPYGYTF
TRBV7-2	TRBJ2-7	few	NA	TGTGCCAGCAGCCTCCTCCCCAGCGGCGCCTACGAGCAGTACTTC	CASSLLPSGAYEQYF
TRBV7-2	TRBJ2-3	many	NA	TGTGCCAGCAGCTTCTACATAACTGGAGGAGATACGCAGTATTTT	CASSFYITGGDTQYF
TRBV29-1	TRBJ2-3	NA	NA	TGCAGCGTCGAAAAGACACCTAGCACAGATACGCAGTATTTT	CSVEKTPSTDTQYF
TRBV12-3/TRBV12-4	TRBJ2-3	few	NA	TGTGCCAGCAGTTTTAGGTCTAGCAACTCTCAAAGGCAGTATTTT	CASSFRSSNSQRQYF
TRBV27	TRBJ2-3	many	TRBD2	TGTGCCAGCAGTCTGACTAGCGGGGGGGCCCTAGATACGCAGTATTTT	CASSLTSGGALDTQYF
TRBV2	TRBJ2-4	few	TRBD1	TGTGCCAGCAGAACCGGGACAGGGCTTACGAACATTCAGTACTTC	CASRTGTGLTNIQYF
TRBV6-5	TRBJ2-5	few	NA	TGTGCCAGCAGTTACTGGGGGAAAAGGTGGAGCGGGGACAAAGAGACCCAGTACTTC	CASSYWGKRWSGDKETQYF
TRBV20-1	TRBJ2-4	few	NA	TGCAGTGCTATCAGGATGAACCTAGCCAAAAACATTCAGTACTTC	CSAIRMNLAKNIQYF
TRBV29-1	TRBJ2-5	many	NA	TGCAGCGTTGAACCAGAGACCCAGTACTTC	CSVEPETQYF
TRBV20-1	TRBJ2-3	NA	NA	TGCAGTGCTAGCTATGGAGATACGCAGTATTTT	CSASYGDTQYF
TRBV12-5	TRBJ2-6	NA	TRBD1	TGTGCTAGTGGGGACGGACAGGGAAGTCCTGGGGCCAACGTCCTGACTTTC	CASGDGQGSPGANVLTF
TRBV12-3/TRBV12-4	TRBJ2-1	many	NA	TGTGCCAGCAGCCATAACCCGGCTGCGCGCAATGAGCAGTTCTTC	CASSHNPAARNEQFF
TRBV20-1	TRBJ1-2	few	NA	TGCAGTGCTAAGACAGCCTGGGGCTATGGCTACACCTTC	CSAKTAWGYGYTF
TRBV7-2	TRBJ1-1	NA	NA	TGTGCCAGCAGCTTAGTAGGAACAGGGCCTATGAACACTGAAGCTTTCTTT	CASSLVGTGPMNTEAFF
TRBV7-2	TRBJ2-1	few	TRBD2	TGTGCCAGCAGCTGGACTAGATTTGAGCAGTTCTTC	CASSWTRFEQFF
TRBV20-1	TRBJ1-4	NA	NA	TGCAGTGCTACCGGATATCAGACAGTAAATGAAAAACTGTTTTTT	CSATGYQTVNEKLFF
TRBV3-1	TRBJ2-1	few	TRBD2	TGTGCCAGCAGCCTTGCGGGAGTGGGCAATGAGCAGTTCTTC	CASSLAGVGNEQFF
TRBV5-1	TRBJ2-6	once	NA	TGCGCCAGCAGCTTGGAACGCGGGGCCAACGTCCTGACTTTC	CASSLERGANVLTF
TRBV5-5	TRBJ2-7	NA	NA	TGTGCCAGCAGCTTTCCCGGGATTAGCTCCTACGAGCAGTACTTC	CASSFPGISSYEQYF
TRBV29-1	TRBJ2-3	few	TRBD1	TGCAGCGTTACCTGGACAGGGAAGAGCACAGATACGCAGTATTTT	CSVTWTGKSTDTQYF
TRBV7-2	TRBJ2-1	few	NA	TGTGCCAGCAGCAACTTTGGGGGCAATGAGCAGTTCTTC	CASSNFGGNEQFF
TRBV12-3/TRBV12-4	TRBJ2-5	few	NA	TGTGCCAGCAGTTCTACTAGTGTTGAGACCCAGTACTTC	CASSSTSVETQYF
TRBV6-2/TRBV6-3	TRBJ2-1	once	TRBD1	TGTGCCAGCAGCCTTGACAGGGGGGATTACAATGAGCAGTTCTTC	CASSLDRGDYNEQFF
TRBV7-2	TRBJ2-1	NA	TRBD2	TGTGCCAGCTCTGGGCGGGAGGGGAGGAATGAGCAGTTCTTC	CASSGREGRNEQFF
TRBV7-8	TRBJ2-1	NA	TRBD2	TGTGCCAGCAGCTTATCCGCTAGCGGGAGTTACAATGAGCAGTTCTTC	CASSLSASGSYNEQFF
TRBV7-2	TRBJ1-4	NA	NA	TGTGCCAGCAGCTTAGCTGGTTGGGGGGAAAAACTGTTTTTT	CASSLAGWGEKLFF
TRBV5-1	TRBJ2-3	NA	TRBD2	TGCGCCAGCAGCTCGGGGCGGCTAGCGGGGGTGGCAGATACGCAGTATTTT	CASSSGRLAGVADTQYF
TRBV20-1	TRBJ2-2	many	TRBD1	TGCAGCAGACAGGGTCGGACCGGGGAGCTGTTTTTT	CSRQGRTGELFF
TRBV15	TRBJ1-1	NA	TRBD1	TGTGCCACCAGCAGAGGGGACAGGGTGAATGAAGCTTTCTTT	CATSRGDRVNEAFF